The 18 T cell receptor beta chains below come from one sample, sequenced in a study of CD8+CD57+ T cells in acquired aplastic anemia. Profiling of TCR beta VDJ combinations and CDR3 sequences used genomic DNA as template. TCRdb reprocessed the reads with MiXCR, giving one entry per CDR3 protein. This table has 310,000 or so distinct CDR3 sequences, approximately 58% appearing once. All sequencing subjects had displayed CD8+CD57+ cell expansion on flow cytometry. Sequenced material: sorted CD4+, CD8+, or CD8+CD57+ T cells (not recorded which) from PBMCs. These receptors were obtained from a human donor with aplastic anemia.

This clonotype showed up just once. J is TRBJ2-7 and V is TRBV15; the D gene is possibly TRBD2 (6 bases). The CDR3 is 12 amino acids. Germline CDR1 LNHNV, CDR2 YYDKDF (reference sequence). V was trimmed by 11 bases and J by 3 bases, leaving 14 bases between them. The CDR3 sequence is CAPGTGLYEQYF. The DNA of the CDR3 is TGTGCCCCCGGGACGGGACTCTACGAGCAGTACTTC.

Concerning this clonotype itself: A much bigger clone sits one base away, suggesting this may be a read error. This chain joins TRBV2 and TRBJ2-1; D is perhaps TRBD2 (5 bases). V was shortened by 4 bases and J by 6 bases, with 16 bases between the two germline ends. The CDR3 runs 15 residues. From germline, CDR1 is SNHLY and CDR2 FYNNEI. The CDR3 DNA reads TGTGCCAGCAGTGGAACTAGTGGGCTCTTCAATGAGCAGTTCTTC. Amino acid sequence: CASSGTSGLFNEQFF.

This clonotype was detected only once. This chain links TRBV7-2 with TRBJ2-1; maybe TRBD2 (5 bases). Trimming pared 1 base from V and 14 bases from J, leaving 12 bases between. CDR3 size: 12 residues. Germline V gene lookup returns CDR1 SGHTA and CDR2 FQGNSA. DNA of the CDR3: TGTGCCAGCAGCTTAGGGACCCCGGAGGAGTTCTTC. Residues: CASSLGTPEEFF.

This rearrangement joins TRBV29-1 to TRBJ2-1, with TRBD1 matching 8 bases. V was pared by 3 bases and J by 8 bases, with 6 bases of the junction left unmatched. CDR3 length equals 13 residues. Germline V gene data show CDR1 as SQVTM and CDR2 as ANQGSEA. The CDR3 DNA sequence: TGCAGCGTTGACAGACAGGGGATCGATGAGCAGTTCTTC. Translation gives CSVDRQGIDEQFF.

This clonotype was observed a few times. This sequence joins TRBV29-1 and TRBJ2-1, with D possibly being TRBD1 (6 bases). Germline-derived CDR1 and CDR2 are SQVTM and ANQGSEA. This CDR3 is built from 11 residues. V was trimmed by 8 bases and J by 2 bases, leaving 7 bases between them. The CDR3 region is CSQGTYNEQFF. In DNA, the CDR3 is TGCAGCCAGGGGACCTACAATGAGCAGTTCTTC.

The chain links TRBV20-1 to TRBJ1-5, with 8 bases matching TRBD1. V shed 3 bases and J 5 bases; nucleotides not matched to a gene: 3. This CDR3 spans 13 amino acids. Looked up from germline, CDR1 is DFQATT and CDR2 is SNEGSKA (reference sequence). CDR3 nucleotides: TGCAGTGCTAGGGGACAGGTCGATCAGCCCCAGCATTTT. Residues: CSARGQVDQPQHF.

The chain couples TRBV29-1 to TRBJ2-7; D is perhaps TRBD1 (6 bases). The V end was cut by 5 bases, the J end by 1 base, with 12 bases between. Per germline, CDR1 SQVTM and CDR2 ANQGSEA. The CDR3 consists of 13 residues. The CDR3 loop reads CSVKGRGSYEQYF. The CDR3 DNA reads TGCAGCGTTAAGGGCAGGGGATCCTACGAGCAGTACTTC.

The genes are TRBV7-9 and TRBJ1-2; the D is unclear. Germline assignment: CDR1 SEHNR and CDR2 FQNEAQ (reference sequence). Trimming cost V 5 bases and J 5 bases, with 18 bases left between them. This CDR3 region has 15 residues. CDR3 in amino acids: CASSPPSAGDYGYTF. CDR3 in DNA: TGTGCCAGCAGCCCACCCTCGGCAGGAGATTATGGCTACACCTTC. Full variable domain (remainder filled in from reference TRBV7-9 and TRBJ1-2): DTGVSQNPRHKITKRGQNVTFRCDPISEHNRLYWYRQTLGQGPEFLTYFQNEAQLEKSRLLSDRFSAERPKGSFSTLEIQRTEQGDSAMYLCASSPPSAGDYGYTFGSGTRLTVV.

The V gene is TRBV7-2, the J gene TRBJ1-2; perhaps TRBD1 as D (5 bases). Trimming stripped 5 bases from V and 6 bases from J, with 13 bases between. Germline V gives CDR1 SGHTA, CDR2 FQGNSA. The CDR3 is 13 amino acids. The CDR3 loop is CASSPLPGNGYTF. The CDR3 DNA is TGTGCCAGCAGCCCCTTACCAGGGAATGGCTACACCTTC.

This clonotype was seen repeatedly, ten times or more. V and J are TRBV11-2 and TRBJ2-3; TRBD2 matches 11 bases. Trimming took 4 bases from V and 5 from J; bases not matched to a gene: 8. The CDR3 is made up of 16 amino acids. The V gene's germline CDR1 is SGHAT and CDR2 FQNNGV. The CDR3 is CASSSLAGGPRDTQYF. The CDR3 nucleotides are TGTGCCAGCAGCTCCTTAGCGGGGGGGCCCAGAGATACGCAGTATTTT. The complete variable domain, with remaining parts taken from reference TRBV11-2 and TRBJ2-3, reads EAGVAQSPRYKIIEKRQSVAFWCNPISGHATLYWYQQILGQGPKLLIQFQNNGVVDDSQLPKDRFSAERLKGVDSTLKIQPAKLEDSAVYLCASSSLAGGPRDTQYFGPGTRLTVL.

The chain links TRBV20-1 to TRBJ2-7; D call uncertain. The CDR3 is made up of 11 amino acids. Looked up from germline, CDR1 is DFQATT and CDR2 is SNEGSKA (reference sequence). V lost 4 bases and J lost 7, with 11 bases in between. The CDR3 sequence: CSAKNGEEQYF. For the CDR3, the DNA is TGCAGTGCTAAAAATGGGGAAGAGCAGTACTTC.

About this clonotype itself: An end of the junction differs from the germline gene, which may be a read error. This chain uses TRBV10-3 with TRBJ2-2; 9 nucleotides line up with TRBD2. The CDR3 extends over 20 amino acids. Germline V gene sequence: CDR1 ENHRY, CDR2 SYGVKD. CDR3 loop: CTIIGIRQGGRGSWHRGAVF. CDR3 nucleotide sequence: TGTACCATCATTGGGATTCGGCAGGGCGGGAGGGGCTCCTGGCACCGGGGAGCTGTTTTT.

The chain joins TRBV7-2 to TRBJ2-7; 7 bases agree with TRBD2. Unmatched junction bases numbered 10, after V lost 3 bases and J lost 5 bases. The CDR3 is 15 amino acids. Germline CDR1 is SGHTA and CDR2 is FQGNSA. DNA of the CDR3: TGTGCCAGCAGCTTGGAGGGGCTAGCGGCTAACGAGCAGTACTTC. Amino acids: CASSLEGLAANEQYF.

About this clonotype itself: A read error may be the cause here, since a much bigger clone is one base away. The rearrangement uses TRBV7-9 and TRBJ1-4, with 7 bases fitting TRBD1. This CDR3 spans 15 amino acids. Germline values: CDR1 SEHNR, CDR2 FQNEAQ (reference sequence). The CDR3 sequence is CASNLDETGNEKLFF. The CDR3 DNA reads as TGTGCCAGCAACTTAGATGAGACAGGGAATGAAAAACTGTTTTTT.

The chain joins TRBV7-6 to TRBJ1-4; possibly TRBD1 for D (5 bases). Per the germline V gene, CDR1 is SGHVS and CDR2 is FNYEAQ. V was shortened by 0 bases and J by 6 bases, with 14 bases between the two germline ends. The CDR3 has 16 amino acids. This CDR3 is CASSLAQRDRYEKLFF. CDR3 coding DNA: TGTGCCAGCAGCTTAGCGCAACGGGACCGCTATGAAAAACTGTTTTTT.

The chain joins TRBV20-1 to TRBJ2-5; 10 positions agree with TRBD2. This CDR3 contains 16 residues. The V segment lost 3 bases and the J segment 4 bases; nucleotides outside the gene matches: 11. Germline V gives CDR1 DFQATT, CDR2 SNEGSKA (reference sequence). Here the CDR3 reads CSARPSGGLSRETQYF. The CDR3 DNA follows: TGCAGTGCTAGGCCTAGCGGGGGCCTCTCTCGAGAGACCCAGTACTTC.

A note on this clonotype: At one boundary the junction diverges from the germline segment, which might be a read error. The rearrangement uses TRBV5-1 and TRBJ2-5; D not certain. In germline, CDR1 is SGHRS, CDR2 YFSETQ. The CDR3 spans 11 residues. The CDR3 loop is CASSFRETQYF. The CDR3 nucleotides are TGTGCCAGCAGTTTTAGAGAGACCCAGTACTTC.

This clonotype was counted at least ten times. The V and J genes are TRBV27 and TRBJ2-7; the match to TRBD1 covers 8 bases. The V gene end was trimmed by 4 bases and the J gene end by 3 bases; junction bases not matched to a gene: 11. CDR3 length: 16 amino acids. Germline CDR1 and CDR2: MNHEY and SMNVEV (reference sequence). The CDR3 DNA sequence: TGTGCCAGCAGTTCCACGGGGACAGGAAAAATCTACGAGCAGTACTTC. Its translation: CASSSTGTGKIYEQYF.